This entry features one TCR beta chain sequence. The antigen remains undetermined. These data are taken from a study of early T cells in non-severe SARS-CoV-2 infection. Study as a whole: Sequencing used unsorted whole-blood bulk RNA, so chains lack pairing.

Individually, cDNA molecules had unique molecular identifiers attached to them. TCRdb reanalysed the 5' RACE reads using MiXCR and keeps one entry per CDR3 protein. Of 100,000 to 150,000 distinct CDR3 sequences listed, about 15% are singletons. Germline loops: CDR1 MGHRA, CDR2 YSYEKL. This CDR3 contains 16 residues. V was pared by 1 base and J by 6 bases, with 9 bases of the junction left unmatched. Study results and caveats: VDJdb matching skewed toward anti-spike CD8 responses, missing private and CD4 specificities.

This TCR came from an adult who was a healthcare worker with PCR-confirmed SARS-CoV-2 infection or an uninfected control (not recorded which). The rearrangement links TRBV4-1 to TRBJ2-3; 8 positions agree with TRBD2. Material for sequencing was whole blood. The CDR3, as DNA: TGCGCCAGCAGCCAAGTTTCGACTAGCGACCGGGATACGCAGTATTTT. Its protein product is CASSQVSTSDRDTQYF.